A single sample gave rise to the 16 T cell receptor beta chains below, sequenced in a study of glioma-infiltrating T cells. TCR alpha and beta CDR3 regions were amplified from RNA using iRepertoire nested multiplex PCR. MiXCR was run by TCRdb on the multiplex PCR reads, yielding one entry per CDR3 protein. This repertoire shows around 350,000 distinct CDR3 sequences, roughly two fifths found once; its top ten account for around 13%. Input material: glioma tissue, nonneoplastic brain tissue, or PBMCs (not recorded which). These receptors were obtained from a human donor with low-grade glioma or glioblastoma, undergoing nonglioma brain surgery, or in good health (not recorded which).

This clonotype appeared a few times. The junction does not match germline at one end; this may be a read error. The chain's CDR3 is CASSWGLDQTAF. CDR3 sequence (DNA): TGTGCCAGCAGTTGGGGACTAGACCAAACCGCCTTC. The J gene is TRBJ2-7, the V gene TRBV28; TRBD2 aligns across 8 bases. There are 12 residues in the CDR3. The germline CDR1 and CDR2 sequences are MDHEN and SYDVKM. Supplemented by reference TRBV28 and TRBJ2-7, the full variable domain reads DVKVTQSSRYLVKRTGEKVFLECVQDMDHENMFWYRQDPGLGLRLIYFSYDVKMKEKGDIPEGYSVSREKKERFSLILESASTNQTSMYLCASSWGLDQTAFGPGTRLTVT.

This clonotype has just a few counts. This rearrangement joins TRBV4-1 to TRBJ1-1; no clear D. This CDR3 has 15 residues. CDR1 and CDR2 (germline): MGHRA, YSYEKL. The V end was cut by 1 base, the J end by 3 bases, with 12 bases between. The CDR3 DNA follows: TGCGCCAGCAGCCAAGGAGGAGGTGGGGACACTGAAGCTTTCTTT. It yields the protein CASSQGGGGDTEAFF.

A single count supports this clonotype. This rearrangement joins TRBV5-4 to TRBJ2-1, with TRBD2 matching 9 bases. The V segment lost 4 bases and the J segment 7 bases; nucleotides outside the gene matches: 9. The CDR3 spans 15 residues. Germline V gene lookup returns CDR1 SGHNT and CDR2 YYREEE (reference sequence). CDR3 DNA sequence: TGTGCCAGCAGCCAGGAAGCAGCGGGAGGAAATGAGCAGTTCTTC. Amino acid sequence: CASSQEAAGGNEQFF.

In its sample, this clonotype was seen a few times. The chain is built from TRBV7-9 and TRBJ1-1; D is perhaps TRBD1 (5 bases). The germline V gene encodes CDR1 SEHNR and CDR2 FQNEAQ (reference sequence). CDR3 size: 14 residues. V was cut by 2 bases and J by 1 base, with 8 bases left in between. CDR3 DNA: TGTGCCAGCAGCTTACAAAGGGGGAACACTGAAGCTTTCTTT. It codes for CASSLQRGNTEAFF.

Notes on this clonotype: This may be a read error: a much more frequent sequence differs by one nucleotide. The chain has TRBV20-1 and TRBJ1-2, with TRBD1 matching over 7 bases. The CDR3 is 12 residues long. J was trimmed by 4 bases and V by 6 bases; bases with no gene match: 5. Germline-derived CDR1 and CDR2 are DFQATT and SNEGSKA (reference sequence). CDR3 residues: CSALGTVYGYTF. In DNA form, the CDR3 reads TGCAGTGCCCTCGGGACAGTCTATGGCTACACCTTC.

V is TRBV12-3 or TRBV12-4 and J is TRBJ1-5, with D perhaps TRBD1 (6 bases). With 3 bases removed from V and 3 bases from J, the gap between germline ends came to 15 bases. There are 16 residues in the CDR3. The CDR3 nucleotides are TGTGCCAGCAGTTTTACAGGGAGCGGAGTCAATCAGCCCCAGCATTTT. It translates to CASSFTGSGVNQPQHF.

The chain links TRBV28 to TRBJ2-7, with D possibly TRBD2 on 6 matching bases. V lost 6 bases, J lost 12 bases, and 18 bases lay in between. Germline V gene sequence: CDR1 MDHEN, CDR2 SYDVKM. The CDR3 extends over 12 amino acids. CDR3 bases: TGTGCCAGCAGCTCCCCCCGGGGGAAGTTGTACTTC. It translates to CASSSPRGKLYF.

Worth noting for this clonotype: The junction differs from germline at one of its ends, possibly a read error. The V gene is TRBV12-3 or TRBV12-4, the J gene TRBJ2-7; D gene unclear. This CDR3 region has 10 residues. The CDR3 DNA reads as TGTGCCAGCACCTCCCACGAGCAGTACTTC. Its translation is CASTSHEQYF.

This clonotype was picked up many times. V is TRBV27 and J is TRBJ1-5, with D tentatively TRBD1 (6 bases). The germline CDR1 and CDR2 sequences are MNHEY and SMNVEV (reference sequence). There are 14 residues in the CDR3. V was shortened by 5 bases and J by 4 bases, with 12 bases between the two germline ends. CDR3 coding DNA: TGTGCCAGCAGTCAAACAGGGTCTAATCAGCCCCAGCATTTT. It codes for CASSQTGSNQPQHF.

Concerning this clonotype: A much larger clone is a single base away; this may be a read error. CDR3 in DNA: TGTGCCAGCAGTTTTTCGACAGGGACCAATCAGCCCCAGCATTTT. Protein product: CASSFSTGTNQPQHF. The V call is TRBV28, the J call TRBJ1-5, with TRBD1 matching over 7 bases. The CDR3 covers 15 residues. V shed 3 bases, J shed 3 bases, and the junction held 5 bases outside the gene matches. Germline V CDR1 and CDR2: MDHEN, SYDVKM. The whole variable domain, filled in from reference TRBV28 and TRBJ1-5, reads DVKVTQSSRYLVKRTGEKVFLECVQDMDHENMFWYRQDPGLGLRLIYFSYDVKMKEKGDIPEGYSVSREKKERFSLILESASTNQTSMYLCASSFSTGTNQPQHFGDGTRLSIL.

This clonotype was picked up many times. Here the CDR3 reads CASSPGPGGPEAFF. CDR3 nucleotide sequence: TGTGCCAGCAGTCCCGGCCCAGGAGGGCCTGAAGCTTTCTTT. The gene calls are TRBV27 and TRBJ1-1; D call uncertain. Germline V gives CDR1 MNHEY, CDR2 SMNVEV (reference sequence). Trimming left V 5 bases short and J 6 bases short, with 16 bases between. This CDR3 contains 14 residues.

Remarks on this clonotype: A much larger clone is a single base away; this may be a read error. V and J are TRBV7-2 and TRBJ1-2; D remains unclear. Germline V gene lookup returns CDR1 SGHTA and CDR2 FQGNSA. The CDR3 spans 15 residues. This CDR3 is CASSSLGGVNCGYTF. The CDR3 region has the DNA TGTGCCAGCAGCTCCCTCGGTGGAGTGAACTGTGGCTACACCTTC.

The chain combines TRBV20-1 with TRBJ2-7; possible D gene TRBD2, 5 bases. Germline V gene lookup returns CDR1 DFQATT and CDR2 SNEGSKA (reference sequence). Trimming took off 6 bases at V and 4 bases at J, with 10 bases between the two ends. The CDR3 sequence is 11 residues long. CDR3 DNA sequence: TGCAGTGCCCTGACTATGTACGAGCAGTACTTC. Translating gives CSALTMYEQYF.

In the case of this clonotype: This clone may be a read error of a much larger clone one base away. The rearrangement links TRBV20-1 to TRBJ2-5, with D possibly TRBD1 on 5 matching bases. The CDR3 runs to 14 residues. CDR1 is DFQATT and CDR2 is SNEGSKA in the germline V gene (reference sequence). Between the trimmed V and J ends, which lost 0 bases and 3 bases, there was a span of 11 bases. CDR3 coding DNA: TGCAGTGCTAGAGACAGGCAGGGAAAAGAGACCCAGTACTTC. Its translation is CSARDRQGKETQYF.

The chain combines TRBV7-8 with TRBJ2-1, with D possibly TRBD2 on 6 matching bases. With 4 bases removed from V and 0 bases from J, the gap between germline ends came to 10 bases. Germline lookup yields CDR1 SGHVS and CDR2 FQNEAQ. The CDR3 is made up of 15 amino acids. CDR3 protein: CASSSRLDSYNEQFF. The CDR3, as DNA: TGTGCCAGCAGCTCCAGACTAGACTCCTACAATGAGCAGTTCTTC.

The V call is TRBV18, the J call TRBJ1-3; 9 bases match TRBD1. This CDR3 has 16 amino acids. The V segment lost 2 bases and the J segment 1 base; nucleotides outside the gene matches: 3. Germline CDR1 reads KGHSH; CDR2 reads LQKENI. The CDR3 is CASSPTGQGSGNTIYF. The CDR3 coding sequence is TGTGCCAGCTCACCAACGGGACAGGGATCTGGAAACACCATATATTTT.